The 20 T cell receptor beta chains presented below share a single source sample, sequenced in a study of regulatory T cells in long-lasting Graves disease. Time point specified: persistent/refractory GD, antithyroid drugs over 5 years with positive TRAb. The TCR library was made from RNA that had been extracted from PBMCs in TRIzol. Arm-PCR with iRepertoire HTBI primers amplified the CDR3 regions for these TCR beta libraries. MiXCR, applied by TCRdb to the multiplex PCR reads, yields one record per CDR3 protein. The data contain 300,000 to 500,000 distinct CDR3 sequences, under 25% of them singletons. Sequencing was performed on peripheral blood mononuclear cells (PBMCs), taken when the disease was refractory, from a patient treated with antithyroid drugs. Every receptor here comes from a female donor with Graves disease.

This clonotype was detected many times. J is TRBJ1-1 and V is TRBV20-1; D is undetermined. CDR1 is DFQATT and CDR2 is SNEGSKA in the germline V gene (reference sequence). V was pared by 6 bases and J by 0 bases, with 8 bases between. The CDR3 sequence is 12 residues long. This chain's CDR3 is CSAGPLNTEAFF. The CDR3 DNA reads TGCAGTGCCGGTCCCCTGAACACTGAAGCTTTCTTT.

The rearrangement joins TRBV7-2 to TRBJ2-5; D is unresolved. Germline values: CDR1 SGHTA, CDR2 FQGNSA. The V and J ends lost 5 bases and 2 bases respectively, with 15 bases between them. The CDR3 is made up of 15 amino acids. The CDR3 coding sequence is TGTGCCAGCAGCCCTCGGCCGTTGAAACAAGAGACCCAGTACTTC. Its translation: CASSPRPLKQETQYF.

This clonotype has at least ten counts. V is TRBV2 and J is TRBJ2-7, with 9 positions matching TRBD2. CDR3 length: 15 amino acids. The J segment lost 2 bases and the V segment lost 4 bases, leaving 6 bases of the junction unmatched. CDR1 and CDR2 (germline): SNHLY, FYNNEI. As DNA, the CDR3 is TGTGCCAGCAGTGTGATGGCGGGAGGGCCCTACGAGCAGTACTTC. Translated, it gives CASSVMAGGPYEQYF.

V usage is TRBV19 and J usage is TRBJ2-7, with 7 bases aligning to TRBD1. The CDR3 totals 14 residues. The ends lost 4 bases at V and 6 bases at J; junction bases unmatched: 9. Germline CDR1 LNHDA, CDR2 SQIVND (reference sequence). DNA of the CDR3: TGTGCCAGTAGTACTACAGGGGAGCGAGGCGAGCAGTACTTC. Protein: CASSTTGERGEQYF.

The chain joins TRBV27 to TRBJ2-7; D possibly corresponds to TRBD2 (6 bases). The CDR3 is made up of 15 amino acids. Germline V gene data show CDR1 as MNHEY and CDR2 as SMNVEV (reference sequence). Between the trimmed V and J ends, which lost 0 bases and 3 bases, there was a span of 12 bases. CDR3 in amino acids: CASSLSGWRGYEQYF. The CDR3 DNA sequence: TGTGCCAGCAGTTTATCGGGCTGGCGGGGCTACGAGCAGTACTTC.

V usage is TRBV7-2 and J usage is TRBJ2-2; D might be TRBD1 (6 bases). CDR1 and CDR2 from the germline V gene are SGHTA and FQGNSA. CDR3 length equals 14 residues. V shed 5 bases and J shed 1 base, with 8 bases lying between them. This chain's CDR3 is CASSVGQNTGELFF. The DNA of the CDR3 is TGTGCCAGCAGCGTGGGACAGAACACCGGGGAGCTGTTTTTT.

The CDR3 sequence: CAGTPTVGNTIYF. The CDR3 coding sequence is TGTGCCGGCACCCCGACAGTTGGAAACACCATATATTTT. The chain recombines TRBV28 with TRBJ1-3; TRBD1 might be the D (5 bases). The V gene lost 11 bases and the J gene lost 3 bases, with 14 bases spanning the gap. The CDR3 extends over 13 amino acids. The V gene's germline CDR1 is MDHEN and CDR2 SYDVKM.

V and J are TRBV7-2 and TRBJ2-3; 7 nucleotides match TRBD2. The CDR3 totals 15 residues. The V gene end was trimmed by 1 base and the J gene end by 0 bases; junction bases not matched to a gene: 1. Germline V gives CDR1 SGHTA, CDR2 FQGNSA. The CDR3 protein is CASSLELASTDTQYF. The CDR3 DNA is TGTGCCAGCAGCTTAGAACTAGCGAGCACAGATACGCAGTATTTT.

CDR3 residues: CASSGKFGPPSGNEQFF. As DNA, the CDR3 is TGTGCCAGCAGCGGGAAGTTTGGTCCACCATCGGGCAATGAGCAGTTCTTC. The chain combines TRBV12-3 or TRBV12-4 with TRBJ2-1; D may be TRBD2 (5 bases). CDR3 length: 17 residues. Trimming stripped 6 bases from V and 6 bases from J, with 24 bases between.

This clonotype occurred a few times. The V call is TRBV20-1, the J call TRBJ2-7; possibly TRBD1 for D (6 bases). V shed 6 bases and J shed 1 base, with 16 bases lying between them. The CDR3 sequence is 14 residues long. In germline, CDR1 is DFQATT, CDR2 SNEGSKA (reference sequence). CDR3 nucleotide sequence: TGCAGTGCCACCACAGGGTTAAGTTCCTACGAGCAGTACTTC. Translated: CSATTGLSSYEQYF.

The genes are TRBV7-2 and TRBJ2-5, with 16 bases matching TRBD2. The CDR3 runs to 16 residues. V lost 5 bases and J lost 5; bases outside the gene matches: 5. Germline V gene lookup returns CDR1 SGHTA and CDR2 FQGNSA. The CDR3 nucleotides read TGTGCCAGCAGCAAGGGACTAGCGGGAGGGCCGGAGACCCAGTACTTC. It codes for CASSKGLAGGPETQYF. Full variable domain (remainder filled in from reference TRBV7-2 and TRBJ2-5): GAGVSQSPSNKVTEKGKDVELRCDPISGHTALYWYRQSLGQGLEFLIYFQGNSAPDKSGLPSDRFSAERTGGSVSTLTIQRTQQEDSAVYLCASSKGLAGGPETQYFGPGTRLLVL.

This clonotype has ten or more counts. The rearrangement joins TRBV7-2 to TRBJ2-5; D is uncertain. V was clipped by 4 bases and J by 2 bases, with 11 bases between them. Germline V gene sequence: CDR1 SGHTA, CDR2 FQGNSA. The CDR3 is 14 residues long. The CDR3 DNA reads as TGTGCCAGCAGCTCGGGCCGCCTACAAGAGACCCAGTACTTC. It translates to CASSSGRLQETQYF.

This clonotype was counted a few times. The CDR3 spells CASSLTLGNEQFF. DNA for the CDR3: TGTGCCAGCAGCTTAACTTTAGGGAATGAGCAGTTCTTC. The V gene is TRBV7-3, the J gene TRBJ2-1; D not certain. Trimming took 0 bases from V and 7 from J, leaving 7 bases between them. The CDR3 contains 13 residues. Germline CDR1 and CDR2: SGHTA and FQGTGA.

This clonotype was counted many times. The chain links TRBV7-2 to TRBJ2-5; 7 nucleotides align to TRBD2. Per the germline V gene, CDR1 is SGHTA and CDR2 is FQGNSA. The CDR3 runs to 20 residues. V dropped 1 base and J dropped 1; count of bases not matched to a gene: 18. For the CDR3, the DNA is TGTGCCAGCAGCTTAGGTTGGGGGGGAGGTTCAGCGGGGCTCCAAGAGACCCAGTACTTC. Residues: CASSLGWGGGSAGLQETQYF.

This clonotype was seen only a few times. The chain has TRBV20-1 and TRBJ1-1, with 8 bases aligning to TRBD1. Germline V gene sequence: CDR1 DFQATT, CDR2 SNEGSKA (reference sequence). V lost 6 bases to trimming and J lost 5 bases; unmatched junction nucleotides: 8. CDR3 length: 13 amino acids. CDR3 sequence reads: CSAKTGAGTEAFF. The CDR3 nucleotides are TGCAGTGCCAAGACAGGGGCGGGTACTGAAGCTTTCTTT.

The CDR3 loop is CASSQAFGGIYGYTF. The DNA of the CDR3 is TGCGCCAGCAGCCAAGCGTTCGGGGGGATCTATGGCTACACCTTC. The J gene is TRBJ1-2, the V gene TRBV4-3, with TRBD1 as a possible D gene (5 bases). This CDR3 region has 15 residues. Trimming removed 1 base from V and 4 bases from J, with 13 bases in between. Germline values: CDR1 LGHNA, CDR2 YSLEER.

The chain employs TRBV20-1 and TRBJ1-6; no clear D. Between the trimmed V and J ends, which lost 3 bases and 4 bases, there was a span of 13 bases. Germline V gene lookup returns CDR1 DFQATT and CDR2 SNEGSKA (reference sequence). The CDR3 is made up of 15 amino acids. The chain's CDR3 is CSASKDGVYNSPLHF. The CDR3 DNA is TGCAGTGCTAGTAAGGACGGAGTTTATAATTCACCCCTCCACTTT.

This clonotype has just a few counts. The chain couples TRBV18 to TRBJ2-5; D perhaps matches TRBD1 (5 bases). Germline CDR1 reads KGHSH; CDR2 reads LQKENI. V gave up 6 bases and J gave up 1 base, with 6 bases separating them. There are 12 residues in the CDR3. CDR3 sequence (DNA): TGTGCCAGCTCGGGGCTCCAAGAGACCCAGTACTTC. Protein sequence: CASSGLQETQYF. Drawing the rest from reference TRBV18 and TRBJ2-5, the complete variable domain is NAGVMQNPRHLVRRRGQEARLRCSPMKGHSHVYWYRQLPEEGLKFMVYLQKENIIDESGMPKERFSAEFPKEGPSILRIQQVVRGDSAAYFCASSGLQETQYFGPGTRLLVL.

J is TRBJ1-1 and V is TRBV20-1; D is unresolved. Trimming took off 6 bases at V and 1 base at J, with 15 bases between the two ends. Looked up from germline, CDR1 is DFQATT and CDR2 is SNEGSKA (reference sequence). The CDR3 contains 14 residues. CDR3 residues: CSATLVQRNTEAFF. In nucleotides, the CDR3 is TGCAGTGCAACGTTAGTACAGAGGAACACTGAAGCTTTCTTT.

A few counts support this clonotype. CDR3 in DNA: TGTGCCAGCATTTCCAGAGGGAACACCGGGGAGCTGTTTTTT. This encodes CASISRGNTGELFF. The chain uses TRBV6-1 and TRBJ2-2; D is ambiguous. The V gene's germline CDR1 is MNHNS and CDR2 SASEGT. There are 14 residues in the CDR3. V lost 7 bases and J 1 base, leaving 10 bases between the germline ends.